Shown below are 7 T cell receptor beta chains from a single sample sequenced in a study of blood T cells in healthy people across ages. A second PCR, run for 7 to 11 cycles, used a sample-barcoded 5' primer plus a J-beta primer mix. MiXCR was run by TCRdb on the 5' RACE reads, yielding one entry per CDR3 protein. The sample gives hundreds of thousands of distinct CDR3 sequences, about 30% of which show up once; more than 15% is in the top ten. The specimen was blood. These receptors were taken from a woman older than 75 in good health.

This clonotype was counted many times. The CDR3 loop is CASSPDRVAFNEQFF. Written as DNA, the CDR3 is TGTGCCAGCTCACCGGACAGGGTTGCGTTCAATGAGCAGTTCTTC. The chain is built from TRBV18 and TRBJ2-1; 8 positions agree with TRBD1. J was trimmed by 6 bases and V by 3 bases; bases with no gene match: 7. The CDR3 contains 15 residues. Germline CDR1 KGHSH, CDR2 LQKENI.

As to this clonotype: A much larger clonotype is one base distant, so this may be a read error. The chain has TRBV27 and TRBJ1-2, with D possibly TRBD1 on 5 matching bases. Germline V CDR1 and CDR2: MNHEY, SMNVEV (reference sequence). Trimming removed 8 bases from V and 8 bases from J, with 24 bases in between. The CDR3 length is 15 residues. As DNA, the CDR3 is TGTGCCAGCCACGAGGGGAAGAGCCCCAGCGGGGGCTACACCTTC. As protein: CASHEGKSPSGGYTF.

The chain combines TRBV30 with TRBJ1-6; TRBD1 aligns across 11 bases. There are 16 residues in the CDR3. Trimming cost V 2 bases and J 14 bases; bases outside gene matches: 14. Germline CDR1 reads GTSNPN; CDR2 reads SVGIG (reference sequence). In DNA form, the CDR3 reads TGTGCCTGGAGTCACTCCGGGACAGGGGGTTCCTTGACCCTCCACTTT. The encoded protein is CAWSHSGTGGSLTLHF.

This clonotype was recorded at least ten times. The chain employs TRBV6-2 or TRBV6-3 and TRBJ2-5; tentative D call: TRBD1 (5 bases). Germline values: CDR1 MNHEY, CDR2 SVGEGT. This CDR3 is 14 amino acids long. Trimming removed 2 bases at V and 5 bases at J, with 12 bases between. In DNA, the CDR3 is TGTGCCAGCAGTTACGGTGGGCCAGGGGAGACCCAGTACTTC. Translating it yields CASSYGGPGETQYF.

V and J are TRBV2 and TRBJ1-4; TRBD1 matches at 10 bases. The CDR3 contains 16 residues. Germline V gives CDR1 SNHLY, CDR2 FYNNEI. V lost 4 bases and J lost 7; bases outside the gene matches: 9. CDR3 in amino acids: CASSGSGQGLAEKLFF. CDR3 bases: TGTGCCAGCAGTGGATCGGGACAGGGGCTCGCTGAAAAACTGTTTTTT.

The chain combines TRBV20-1 with TRBJ2-3; weak D call: TRBD1 (5 bases). CDR3 length: 15 residues. V shed 6 bases and J shed 4 bases, with 20 bases lying between them. CDR1 is DFQATT and CDR2 is SNEGSKA in the germline V gene (reference sequence). The CDR3, as DNA: TGCAGTGCAAGCCCGGCAGGGTATGGTTCAGATACGCAGTATTTT. It is translated as CSASPAGYGSDTQYF.

A word on this clonotype: A clone one base away is much larger, so this may be a read error. V and J are TRBV5-5 and TRBJ2-5; D possibly corresponds to TRBD1 (5 bases). CDR1 and CDR2 from the germline V gene are SGHKS and YYEKEE (reference sequence). Trimming stripped 0 bases from V and 5 bases from J, with 20 bases between. The CDR3 has 17 amino acids. The CDR3, as DNA: TGTGCCAGCAGCTTGGGCTCCTGGGGCCTAAAAAGGGAGACCCAGTACTTC. Residues: CASSLGSWGLKRETQYF.